The entry below describes one T cell receptor (beta chain). Repertoires were generated with immunoSEQ multiplex PCR, while TCRdb's copy carries only in-frame clones and drops some. The top ten clones hold around 12% of a sample with a few hundred thousand clones, about nine tenths of them seen once. This record comes from a study of blood T cell repertoires in COVID-19. Turning to the study itself: Acute-phase and convalescent COVID-19 samples originated in the United States, Italy and Spain.

The V end lost 4 bases, the J end lost 5 bases, and 19 bases lay between the germline ends. This CDR3 has 16 amino acids. Per germline, CDR1 SGHAT and CDR2 FQDESV (reference sequence). This sequence originates from a woman between 45 and 60 years old with COVID-19, enrolled during active disease. The V gene is TRBV11-1, the J gene TRBJ2-3, with TRBD2 as a possible D gene (5 bases). The sample comprised peripheral blood. The CDR3 bases are TGTGCCAGCAGCTCTGAGGACGGGGAAGGGAAAGATACGCAGTATTTT. Translating gives CASSSEDGEGKDTQYF.